This T cell receptor (beta chain) is drawn from a study of blood T cells in healthy people across ages. Regarding the study as a whole: The unknown donor CMV status may have confounded expanded clonotype changes.

With a J-beta primer mix and a sample-barcoded 5' primer, a second PCR ran about 7 to 12 cycles. TCRdb re-derived calls from the 5' RACE reads in MiXCR, one entry per CDR3 protein. The sample includes 450,000 to 600,000 distinct CDR3 sequences, about 26% of them seen just once. Regarding this clonotype: Its target is unknown.

The same sample was also used in a study of T cells of mothers and their children.

The receptor was derived from a boy between 2 and 15 years old in good health. The sequenced sample was blood.

The CDR3 DNA reads as TGTGCCAGCATCACCAGCCGGGACAGCTATGGCTACACCTTC. Protein: CASITSRDSYGYTF. V is TRBV7-2 and J is TRBJ1-2, with 7 bases lining up with TRBD1. Germline loops: CDR1 SGHTA, CDR2 FQGNSA. V lost 7 bases to trimming and J lost 4 bases; unmatched junction nucleotides: 9. CDR3 length: 14 amino acids.